The 19 T cell receptor beta chains below come from one sample, sequenced in a study of blood T cell repertoires in COVID-19 (dated by TCRdb to 2019 to 2021). The receptor library was made with the immunoSEQ multiplex PCR assay. Imported from immuneACCESS, the table was reduced by TCRdb to in-frame sequences with V and J called. These copies leave out some clones; in studies compared against another copy, an unresolved V gene accounts for under half, and the cause of the remainder is not known. The sample contains 140,000 to 150,000 clones, over 80% of them found a single time. The top ten hold about 6.1% of the sample. The sample was PBMCs or T cells enriched from blood (not recorded which). The receptors were gathered from a woman in her thirties or forties who had recovered from COVID-19.

This chain connects TRBV6-4 to TRBJ2-2, with D tentatively TRBD2 (6 bases). This CDR3 is 16 amino acids long. Germline loops: CDR1 MRHNA, CDR2 SNTAGT. The V and J ends lost 0 bases and 5 bases respectively, with 13 bases between them. The CDR3: CASSDSGGLPTGELFF. CDR3 bases: TGTGCCAGCAGTGACTCGGGGGGTCTCCCAACCGGGGAGCTGTTTTTT.

The chain is built from TRBV7-2 and TRBJ1-6; unclear D gene. The CDR3 sequence is 14 residues long. V shed 3 bases and J shed 6 bases, with 9 bases lying between them. Germline CDR1 and CDR2: SGHTA and FQGNSA. In DNA, the CDR3 is TGTGCCAGCAGCTTTGGGCAGAGTAATTCACCCCTCCACTTT. Translating gives CASSFGQSNSPLHF.

This chain uses TRBV7-8 with TRBJ1-1, with 10 bases lining up with TRBD1. Unmatched junction bases numbered 4, after V lost 5 bases and J lost 4 bases. Germline assignment: CDR1 SGHVS and CDR2 FQNEAQ. The CDR3 has 14 residues. Written as DNA, the CDR3 is TGTGCCAGCAGCCCGAGACAGGGGGCCACTGAAGCTTTCTTT. It encodes CASSPRQGATEAFF.

This clone was counted a single time. This chain links TRBV7-9 with TRBJ1-1, with no clear D. Germline V gives CDR1 SEHNR, CDR2 FQNEAQ (reference sequence). This CDR3 spans 14 amino acids. V lost 3 bases, J lost 3 bases, and 11 bases lay in between. The CDR3 nucleotides read TGTGCCAGCAGCTTCGGCCAGCGAGACACTGAAGCTTTCTTT. Translating gives CASSFGQRDTEAFF.

The gene calls are TRBV5-4 and TRBJ2-1, with a possible D match to TRBD2 (5 bases). Germline loops: CDR1 SGHNT, CDR2 YYREEE (reference sequence). The CDR3 has 15 residues. V lost 4 bases and J 4 bases, leaving 15 bases between the germline ends. CDR3 sequence reads: CASSLSLSEYNEQFF. The CDR3 DNA reads as TGTGCCAGCAGCCTCTCCCTTAGCGAGTACAATGAGCAGTTCTTC.

The gene calls are TRBV9 and TRBJ1-1; D possibly corresponds to TRBD1 (6 bases). The length of the CDR3 is 17 residues. Trimming removed 7 bases from V and 1 base from J, with 23 bases in between. Germline lookup yields CDR1 SGDLS and CDR2 YYNGEE. The CDR3 nucleotides are TGTGCCAGCGCACCTACTGGGGGCACACTTAAGAACACTGAAGCTTTCTTT. This sequence encodes CASAPTGGTLKNTEAFF.

The chain has TRBV9 and TRBJ2-3; TRBD2 aligns across 9 bases. V was clipped by 0 bases and J by 6 bases; unmatched bases: 5. This CDR3 has 15 amino acids. Germline V CDR1 and CDR2: SGDLS, YYNGEE. CDR3 DNA sequence: TGTGCCAGCAGCGTAGGAGGCGGGGGGGCCGATACGCAGTATTTT. It encodes CASSVGGGGADTQYF.

V is TRBV7-9 and J is TRBJ2-1; D remains unclear. The CDR3 has 10 amino acids. CDR1 and CDR2 from the germline V gene are SEHNR and FQNEAQ (reference sequence). The germline V and J ends were trimmed by 4 bases and 12 bases, with 7 bases remaining between them. The CDR3 region is CASSSLLQFF. DNA of the CDR3: TGTGCCAGCAGCTCCTTATTGCAGTTCTTC.

The chain joins TRBV30 to TRBJ1-6; D perhaps matches TRBD1 (6 bases). This CDR3 spans 13 amino acids. Trimming cost V 5 bases and J 8 bases, with 13 bases left between them. Germline CDR1 and CDR2: GTSNPN and SVGIG (reference sequence). The CDR3 sequence: CAWGTGLDSPLHF. Written as DNA, the CDR3 is TGTGCCTGGGGAACAGGGTTGGATTCACCCCTCCACTTT. Drawing the rest from reference TRBV30 and TRBJ1-6, the complete variable domain is SQTIHQWPATLVQPVGSPLSLECTVEGTSNPNLYWYRQAAGRGLQLLFYSVGIGQISSEVPQNLSASRPQDRQFILSSKKLLLSDSGFYLCAWGTGLDSPLHFGNGTRLTVT.

This clone has only one observation. The V and J genes are TRBV12-3 or TRBV12-4 and TRBJ2-2; a possible D gene is TRBD1 (6 bases). The CDR3 has 13 residues. V was trimmed by 10 bases and J by 7 bases, leaving 16 bases between them. The CDR3 DNA reads TGTGCCAACCGAGGGGGTATCGGCGGGGAGCTGTTTTTT. The encoded protein is CANRGGIGGELFF.

J is TRBJ2-3 and V is TRBV5-1; 9 bases line up with TRBD2. CDR1 and CDR2 (germline): SGHRS, YFSETQ. V gave up 0 bases and J gave up 5 bases; unmatched junction bases: 7. CDR3 size: 16 residues. CDR3 in amino acids: CASSLELRGGRDTQYF. The CDR3 DNA is TGCGCCAGCAGCTTGGAGTTGCGGGGGGGCAGAGATACGCAGTATTTT.

The CDR3 nucleotides are TGTGCCAGCAGCTTACGACGGATGATGACTAGCGGGAGGGAGAGTAAGACCCAGTACTTC. Protein: CASSLRRMMTSGRESKTQYF. This sequence joins TRBV7-3 and TRBJ2-5, with 14 nucleotides matching TRBD2. After removal of 2 bases from V and 6 bases from J, the junction contained 17 bases not matched to a gene. The CDR3 has 20 residues. Germline V gives CDR1 SGHTA, CDR2 FQGTGA.

This sequence joins TRBV3-1 (or the pseudogene TRBV3-2) and TRBJ2-7; possibly TRBD1 for D (5 bases). V lost 2 bases, J lost 3 bases, and 23 bases lay in between. CDR3 size: 18 residues. Germline values: CDR1 LGHDT, CDR2 YNNKEL (reference sequence). CDR3 sequence (DNA): TGTGCCAGCAGCCAAACTCCCTATGCAAGGGGCAAAGACTACGAGCAGTACTTC. Amino acid sequence: CASSQTPYARGKDYEQYF.

This rearrangement joins TRBV9 to TRBJ1-5, with D uncertain. V lost 0 bases and J lost 2, with 9 bases in between. CDR1 SGDLS and CDR2 YYNGEE come from the germline V gene. This CDR3 comprises 15 residues. The CDR3 sequence: CASSVGSMGNQPQHF. The CDR3 bases are TGTGCCAGCAGCGTAGGAAGCATGGGCAATCAGCCCCAGCATTTT. Full variable domain (outside the CDR3, taken from reference TRBV9 and TRBJ1-5): DSGVTQTPKHLITATGQRVTLRCSPRSGDLSVYWYQQSLDQGLQFLIQYYNGEERAKGNILERFSAQQFPDLHSELNLSSLELGDSALYFCASSVGSMGNQPQHFGDGTRLSIL.

The chain carries TRBV18 and TRBJ1-4, with D maybe TRBD1 (5 bases). The CDR3 covers 15 residues. V lost 3 bases to trimming and J lost 4 bases, with 12 bases between them. Germline assignment: CDR1 KGHSH and CDR2 LQKENI. CDR3 protein: CASSPRRADNEKLFF. The CDR3 region has the DNA TGTGCCAGCTCACCCCGCAGGGCGGATAATGAAAAACTGTTTTTT.

This chain connects TRBV7-8 to TRBJ2-7; 8 nucleotides agree with TRBD2. Losses at the gene ends were 1 base for V and 3 bases for J; bases not matched to a gene: 8. There are 16 residues in the CDR3. Germline V gives CDR1 SGHVS, CDR2 FQNEAQ. The CDR3 region is CASSLEVAGGFYEQYF. The CDR3 nucleotides are TGTGCCAGCAGCTTAGAAGTGGCGGGGGGTTTCTACGAGCAGTACTTC.

This clone was counted a single time. The chain combines TRBV24-1 with TRBJ1-2; maybe TRBD1 (6 bases). The V and J ends lost 5 bases and 3 bases respectively, with 15 bases between them. CDR1 and CDR2 (germline): KGHDR, SFDVKD. This CDR3 is built from 15 residues. CDR3: CATSAPGGADYGYTF. The CDR3 coding sequence is TGTGCCACCAGTGCCCCTGGGGGGGCGGACTATGGCTACACCTTC.

This clone was seen a single time. CDR3 in amino acids: CASSEGGGTEAFF. The CDR3 DNA is TGTGCCAGCAGTGAAGGGGGGGGCACTGAAGCTTTCTTT. The rearrangement joins TRBV6-4 to TRBJ1-1; D is perhaps TRBD1 (6 bases). V gave up 3 bases and J gave up 4 bases, with 9 bases separating them. The CDR3 extends over 13 amino acids. CDR1 MRHNA and CDR2 SNTAGT come from the germline V gene.

The chain uses TRBV9 and TRBJ2-3; 12 bases align to TRBD2. From germline, CDR1 is SGDLS and CDR2 YYNGEE. With V trimmed by 4 bases and J by 2 bases, 5 bases remained unmatched. This CDR3 spans 16 amino acids. DNA of the CDR3: TGTGCCAGCAGCCCCAGGACTAGCGGGACCACAGATACGCAGTATTTT. Protein product: CASSPRTSGTTDTQYF.